The TCR beta chain under discussion was sequenced for a study of T-cell memory formation after mild COVID-19. Study-level results: Pre-infection memory already had some responding clones, implying cross-reactive memory joined.

Regarding this clonotype: Its antigen is unknown.

The CDR3 has 15 residues. From germline, CDR1 is SGHRS and CDR2 YFSETQ. Trimming at V came to 3 bases and at J to 5 bases, leaving 4 bases not matched to a gene. TCRdb fed the 5' RACE reads into MiXCR, producing one record per CDR3 protein. The sample shows 560,000 or so distinct CDR3 sequences, approximately 15% of them seen only once. The sequencing sample was made of PBMCs or a T cell subset sorted from them (not recorded which). This sequence was found in an adult woman who had mild COVID-19 (a few samples of this study predate the infection). Cell type and time point are not known. The chain employs TRBV5-1 and TRBJ2-1; TRBD2 aligns across 11 bases. Here the CDR3 reads CASSSLAGVDNEQFF. DNA of the CDR3: TGCGCCAGCAGCTCACTAGCGGGGGTAGACAATGAGCAGTTCTTC.